The 18 T cell receptor beta chains below all came from one sample that was sequenced in a study of CD8+ T cells in alopecia areata. Treatment meaning: oral pan-JAK inhibitor, 5-10 mg twice daily. RNA was isolated and reverse transcribed to cDNA, the sequencing template. Libraries were prepared by immunoSEQ multiplex PCR; TCRdb keeps only in-frame clonotypes and omits some of them. The table lists some 170,000 clones, 58% of them singletons, with approximately 16% in the top ten. The input for sequencing was CD4+ T cells sorted from blood, taken at approximately week 61, from a patient treated with tofacitinib. These receptors were taken from a human donor with alopecia areata.

This clone occurred a few times. The V gene is TRBV30, the J gene TRBJ2-7, with D possibly matching TRBD1 (6 bases). There are 14 residues in the CDR3. From germline, CDR1 is GTSNPN and CDR2 SVGIG (reference sequence). V gave up 1 base and J gave up 6 bases, with 16 bases separating them. CDR3 sequence reads: CAWSALTGFGEQYF. The DNA of the CDR3 is TGTGCCTGGAGTGCCCTAACAGGGTTTGGCGAGCAGTACTTC.

This chain uses TRBV5-1 with TRBJ1-4; 7 bases are a match to TRBD1. V dropped 6 bases and J dropped 0; count of bases not matched to a gene: 5. This CDR3 comprises 15 residues. Germline V gives CDR1 SGHRS, CDR2 YFSETQ. CDR3 loop: CASNYQGATNEKLFF. CDR3 DNA: TGCGCCAGCAACTACCAGGGGGCAACTAATGAAAAACTGTTTTTT. The variable domain in full, completed from reference TRBV5-1 and TRBJ1-4, reads KAGVTQTPRYLIKTRGQQVTLSCSPISGHRSVSWYQQTPGQGLQFLFEYFSETQRNKGNFPGRFSGRQFSNSRSEMNVSTLELGDSALYLCASNYQGATNEKLFFGSGTQLSVL.

The chain employs TRBV4-1 and TRBJ1-1; D gene uncertain. Germline assignment: CDR1 MGHRA and CDR2 YSYEKL. The CDR3 consists of 14 residues. With 0 bases removed from V and 4 bases from J, the gap between germline ends came to 9 bases. Written as DNA, the CDR3 is TGCGCCAGCAGCCAAGATGTCGGAACCACTGAAGCTTTCTTT. Protein sequence: CASSQDVGTTEAFF.

V is TRBV5-1 and J is TRBJ2-7; a weak D match, TRBD1 (5 bases). Trimming took 4 bases from V and 4 from J, leaving 18 bases between them. CDR3 size: 15 residues. Germline values: CDR1 SGHRS, CDR2 YFSETQ. This CDR3 reads CASSHPEGKGYEQYF. The CDR3 DNA sequence: TGCGCCAGCAGCCACCCTGAAGGAAAGGGGTACGAGCAGTACTTC.

The rearrangement links TRBV27 to TRBJ2-2; TRBD1 is a possible D gene (5 bases). V lost 10 bases and J 5 bases, leaving 17 bases between the germline ends. The CDR3 contains 14 residues. Germline V gene data show CDR1 as MNHEY and CDR2 as SMNVEV (reference sequence). CDR3 in DNA: TGTGCCACCCCCCGACAGTTCCTGACCGGGGAGCTGTTTTTT. This gives the protein CATPRQFLTGELFF.

The CDR3 DNA is TGTGCCAGCAGCTCAGCGGGGGAGCGATACGAGCAGTACTTC. It codes for CASSSAGERYEQYF. The chain joins TRBV5-4 to TRBJ2-7, with 8 bases identical to TRBD2. V trimming: 3 bases; J trimming: 4 bases; junction bases outside the gene matches: 6. The CDR3 contains 14 residues. The germline CDR1 and CDR2 sequences are SGHNT and YYREEE (reference sequence).

This clone was observed once. The chain combines TRBV27 with TRBJ1-4, with 12 nucleotides matching TRBD1. V gave up 5 bases and J gave up 10 bases; unmatched junction bases: 5. The CDR3 is 14 amino acids. Germline lookup yields CDR1 MNHEY and CDR2 SMNVEV (reference sequence). The CDR3 DNA follows: TGTGCCAGCAGTCCCCCGGGACAGGGGGCAAAACTGTTTTTT. This codes for CASSPPGQGAKLFF. The entire variable domain, with the rest obtained from reference TRBV27 and TRBJ1-4, is as follows: EAQVTQNPRYLITVTGKKLTVTCSQNMNHEYMSWYRQDPGLGLRQIYYSMNVEVTDKGDVPEGYKVSRKEKRNFPLILESPSPNQTSLYFCASSPPGQGAKLFFGSGTQLSVL.

The chain couples TRBV27 to TRBJ1-2; 7 positions match TRBD1. This CDR3 comprises 13 residues. V shed 5 bases and J 5 bases; nucleotides not matched to a gene: 5. The V gene's germline CDR1 is MNHEY and CDR2 SMNVEV (reference sequence). The DNA of the CDR3 is TGTGCCAGCAGTCTAAGACAGGGTTATGGCTACACCTTC. Translating it yields CASSLRQGYGYTF.

The chain joins TRBV4-1 to TRBJ2-7, with D perhaps matching TRBD2 (5 bases). The germline V gene has CDR1 MGHRA and CDR2 YSYEKL. V was pared by 2 bases and J by 3 bases, with 8 bases between. The CDR3 covers 13 residues. CDR3 in DNA: TGCGCCAGCAGCCAAAGCGGTGGCTACGAGCAGTACTTC. It specifies CASSQSGGYEQYF.

V gene TRBV4-2 combines with J gene TRBJ2-3; 9 nucleotides align to TRBD1. J was trimmed by 2 bases and V by 4 bases; bases with no gene match: 7. Germline V CDR1 and CDR2: LGHNA, YNFKEQ. There are 16 residues in the CDR3. The CDR3 protein is CASSPTDRGFTDTQYF. The CDR3 DNA is TGTGCCAGCAGCCCTACGGACAGGGGATTCACAGATACGCAGTATTTT.

The chain uses TRBV4-2 and TRBJ1-6, with D possibly matching TRBD1 (5 bases). Per the germline V gene, CDR1 is LGHNA and CDR2 is YNFKEQ. V lost 0 bases and J lost 11, with 17 bases in between. The CDR3 is 16 amino acids. The CDR3 reads CASSQEVIAGNPPLHF. CDR3 coding DNA: TGTGCCAGCAGCCAAGAGGTCATTGCAGGGAATCCACCCCTCCACTTT.

V and J are TRBV10-3 and TRBJ2-3; D may correspond to TRBD1 or TRBD2 (5 bases each). Trimming pared 7 bases from V and 6 bases from J, leaving 14 bases between. CDR3 length: 13 amino acids. Per germline, CDR1 ENHRY and CDR2 SYGVKD. The CDR3 DNA sequence: TGTGCCATCACTGGGGGAACCCACGATACGCAGTATTTT. As protein: CAITGGTHDTQYF.

This clone was observed a single time. V usage is TRBV6-5 and J usage is TRBJ1-6, with 11 bases matching TRBD1. CDR1 and CDR2 from the germline V gene are MNHEY and SVGAGI. This CDR3 is 16 amino acids long. Trimming cost V 0 bases and J 7 bases; bases outside gene matches: 2. In DNA, the CDR3 is TGTGCCAGCAGTTACTCATGGACAGGGGGCAATTCACCCCTCCACTTT. This translates into CASSYSWTGGNSPLHF.

This clone has a handful of counts. This chain uses TRBV10-3 with TRBJ2-3; possible D gene TRBD2, 6 bases. The CDR3 is 13 amino acids. Trimming removed 8 bases at V and 3 bases at J, with 12 bases between. Germline CDR1 reads ENHRY; CDR2 reads SYGVKD. The CDR3 here is CAIGEAGTDTQYF. CDR3 bases: TGTGCCATCGGAGAGGCGGGGACAGATACGCAGTATTTT.

This clone was seen a few times. V and J are TRBV4-1 and TRBJ2-5; possible D gene TRBD2, 7 bases. V dropped 1 base and J dropped 4 bases, with 13 bases sitting between them. Germline V CDR1 and CDR2: MGHRA, YSYEKL. The CDR3 totals 15 residues. In DNA, the CDR3 is TGCGCCAGCAGCCAAGGAGGGGGGGCCGTAGAGACCCAGTACTTC. Translating it yields CASSQGGGAVETQYF.

The gene calls are TRBV30 and TRBJ1-2, with unresolved D. V lost 7 bases and J lost 3, with 15 bases in between. CDR3 length: 13 residues. The germline V gene encodes CDR1 GTSNPN and CDR2 SVGIG (reference sequence). CDR3: CASSRRADYGYTF. Here the CDR3 DNA reads TGTGCCTCCTCCCGACGGGCAGACTATGGCTACACCTTC. Based on the CDR3 plus reference TRBV30 and TRBJ1-2, the full variable domain is SQTIHQWPATLVQPVGSPLSLECTVEGTSNPNLYWYRQAAGRGLQLLFYSVGIGQISSEVPQNLSASRPQDRQFILSSKKLLLSDSGFYLCASSRRADYGYTFGSGTRLTVV.

The J gene is TRBJ1-6, the V gene TRBV5-1; no clear D gene. The length of the CDR3 is 18 residues. Trimming took 1 base from V and 6 from J, leaving 20 bases between them. CDR1 and CDR2 (germline): SGHRS, YFSETQ. The CDR3 bases are TGCGCCAGCAGCTTGAAGGTGTTTGGCCGGGCCGCTAATTCACCCCTCCACTTT. Its protein product is CASSLKVFGRAANSPLHF.

This clone was found a few times. This specimen includes other DNA sequences encoding the same CDR3. The chain uses TRBV7-8 and TRBJ2-2; possibly TRBD1 or TRBD2 for D (5 bases each). The length of the CDR3 is 16 residues. In germline, CDR1 is SGHVS, CDR2 FQNEAQ. V lost 1 base and J 0 bases, leaving 9 bases between the germline ends. The CDR3 DNA sequence: TGTGCCAGCAGCTTAGTGGGACCACCGAACACCGGGGAGCTGTTTTTT. Translating it yields CASSLVGPPNTGELFF. Variable domain in full (rest from reference TRBV7-8 and TRBJ2-2): GAGVSQSPRYKVAKRGQDVALRCDPISGHVSLFWYQQALGQGPEFLTYFQNEAQLDKSGLPSDRFFAERPEGSVSTLKIQRTQQEDSAVYLCASSLVGPPNTGELFFGEGSRLTVL.